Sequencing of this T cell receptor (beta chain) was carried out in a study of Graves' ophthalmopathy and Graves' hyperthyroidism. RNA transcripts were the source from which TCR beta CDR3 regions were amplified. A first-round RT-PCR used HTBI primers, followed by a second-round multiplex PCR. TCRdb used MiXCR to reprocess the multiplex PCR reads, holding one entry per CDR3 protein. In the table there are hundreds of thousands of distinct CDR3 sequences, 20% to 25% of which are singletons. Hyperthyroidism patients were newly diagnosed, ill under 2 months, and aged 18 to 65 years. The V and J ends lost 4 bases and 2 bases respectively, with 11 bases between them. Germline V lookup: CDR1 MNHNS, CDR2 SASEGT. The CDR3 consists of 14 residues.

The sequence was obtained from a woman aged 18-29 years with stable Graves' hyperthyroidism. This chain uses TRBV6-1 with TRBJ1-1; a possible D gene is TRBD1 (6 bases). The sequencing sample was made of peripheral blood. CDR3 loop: CASSGRGSNTEAFF. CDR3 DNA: TGTGCCAGCAGTGGAAGGGGGAGTAACACTGAAGCTTTCTTT.